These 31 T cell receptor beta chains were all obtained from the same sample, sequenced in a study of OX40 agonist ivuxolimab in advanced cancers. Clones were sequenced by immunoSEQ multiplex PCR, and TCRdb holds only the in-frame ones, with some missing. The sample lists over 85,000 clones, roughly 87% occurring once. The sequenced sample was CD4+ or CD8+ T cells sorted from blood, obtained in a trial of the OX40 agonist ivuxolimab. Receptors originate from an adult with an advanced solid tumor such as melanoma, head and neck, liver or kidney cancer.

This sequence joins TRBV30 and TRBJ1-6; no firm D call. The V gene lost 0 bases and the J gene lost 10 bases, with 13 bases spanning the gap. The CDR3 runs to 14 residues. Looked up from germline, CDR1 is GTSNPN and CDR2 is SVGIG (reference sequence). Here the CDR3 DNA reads TGTGCCTGGAGTGTACTGGGAAAGGACTCACCCCTCCACTTT. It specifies CAWSVLGKDSPLHF.

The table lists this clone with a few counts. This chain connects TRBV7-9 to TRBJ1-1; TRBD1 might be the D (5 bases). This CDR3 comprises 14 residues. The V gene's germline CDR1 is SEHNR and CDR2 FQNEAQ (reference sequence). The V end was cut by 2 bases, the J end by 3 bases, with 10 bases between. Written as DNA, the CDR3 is TGTGCCAGCAGCTTATTTGGGGGGGACACTGAAGCTTTCTTT. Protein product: CASSLFGGDTEAFF.

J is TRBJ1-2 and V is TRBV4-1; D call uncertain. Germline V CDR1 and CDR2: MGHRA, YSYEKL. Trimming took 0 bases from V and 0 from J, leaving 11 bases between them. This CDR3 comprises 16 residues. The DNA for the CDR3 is TGCGCCAGCAGCCAAGATACGGGCAGGCCTAACTATGGCTACACCTTC. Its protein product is CASSQDTGRPNYGYTF.

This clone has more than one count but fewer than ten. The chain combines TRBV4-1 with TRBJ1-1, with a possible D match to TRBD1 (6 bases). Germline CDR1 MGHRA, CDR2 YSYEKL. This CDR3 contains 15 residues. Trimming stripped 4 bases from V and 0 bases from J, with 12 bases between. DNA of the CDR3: TGCGCCAGCAGCCCCTACACAGGGTTGAACACTGAAGCTTTCTTT. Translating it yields CASSPYTGLNTEAFF.

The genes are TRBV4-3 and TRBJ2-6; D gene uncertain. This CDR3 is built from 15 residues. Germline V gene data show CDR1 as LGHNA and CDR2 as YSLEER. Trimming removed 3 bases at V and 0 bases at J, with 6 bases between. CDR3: CASSHTSSGANVLTF. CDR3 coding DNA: TGCGCCAGCAGCCATACGTCCTCTGGGGCCAACGTCCTGACTTTC.

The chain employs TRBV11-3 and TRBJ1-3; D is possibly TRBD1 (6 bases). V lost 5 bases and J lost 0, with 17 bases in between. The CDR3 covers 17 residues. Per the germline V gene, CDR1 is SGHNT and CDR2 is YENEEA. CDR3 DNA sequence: TGTGCCAGCAGCCAAGGAGGGGCAGGGGTCTCTGGAAACACCATATATTTT. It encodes CASSQGGAGVSGNTIYF.

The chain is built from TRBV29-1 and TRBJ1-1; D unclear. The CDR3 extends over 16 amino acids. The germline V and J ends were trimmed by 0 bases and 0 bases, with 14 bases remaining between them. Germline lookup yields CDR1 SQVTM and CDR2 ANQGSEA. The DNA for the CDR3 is TGCAGCGTTGAAGACTGGAACACTTTCATGAACACTGAAGCTTTCTTT. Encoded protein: CSVEDWNTFMNTEAFF.

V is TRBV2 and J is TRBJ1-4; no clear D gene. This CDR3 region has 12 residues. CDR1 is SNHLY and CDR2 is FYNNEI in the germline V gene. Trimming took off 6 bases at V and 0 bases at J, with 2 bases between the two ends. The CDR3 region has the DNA TGTGCCAGCAGGACAACTAATGAAAAACTGTTTTTT. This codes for CASRTTNEKLFF.

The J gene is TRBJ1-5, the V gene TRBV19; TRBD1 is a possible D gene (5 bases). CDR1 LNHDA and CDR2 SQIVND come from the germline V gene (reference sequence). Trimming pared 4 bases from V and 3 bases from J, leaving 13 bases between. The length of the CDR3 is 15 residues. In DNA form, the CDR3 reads TGTGCCAGTAGTAAGTTCACAGGCGTCAATCAGCCCCAGCATTTT. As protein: CASSKFTGVNQPQHF. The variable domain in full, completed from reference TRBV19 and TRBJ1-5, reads DGGITQSPKYLFRKEGQNVTLSCEQNLNHDAMYWYRQDPGQGLRLIYYSQIVNDFQKGDIAEGYSVSREKKESFPLTVTSAQKNPTAFYLCASSKFTGVNQPQHFGDGTRLSIL.

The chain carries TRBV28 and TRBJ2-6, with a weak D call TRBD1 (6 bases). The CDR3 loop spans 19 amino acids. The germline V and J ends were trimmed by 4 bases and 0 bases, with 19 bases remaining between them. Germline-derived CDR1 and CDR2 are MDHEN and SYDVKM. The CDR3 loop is CASSSIRDTPRSGANVLTF. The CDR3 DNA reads TGTGCCAGCAGTTCGATCCGGGACACCCCTCGCTCTGGGGCCAACGTCCTGACTTTC.

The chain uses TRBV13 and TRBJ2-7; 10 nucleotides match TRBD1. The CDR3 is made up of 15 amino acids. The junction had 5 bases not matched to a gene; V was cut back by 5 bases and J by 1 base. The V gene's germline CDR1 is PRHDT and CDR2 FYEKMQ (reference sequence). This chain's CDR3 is CASSPGTGDSYEQYF. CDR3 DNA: TGTGCCAGCAGCCCCGGGACAGGGGATTCCTACGAGCAGTACTTC.

The CDR3 DNA sequence: TGTGCCAGCAGCCCCTTTTTAGGCGAGGGAAACACCATATATTTT. Translating it yields CASSPFLGEGNTIYF. The chain has TRBV5-4 and TRBJ1-3; no definite D call. The CDR3 is 15 amino acids. V gave up 4 bases and J gave up 4 bases, with 15 bases separating them. Germline CDR1 reads SGHNT; CDR2 reads YYREEE (reference sequence).

CDR3 protein: CASSQGVKQPQHF. The CDR3 region has the DNA TGTGCCAGCAGCCAGGGGGTTAAGCAGCCCCAGCATTTT. The J gene is TRBJ1-5, the V gene TRBV7-2, with 7 bases identical to TRBD1. V trimming: 5 bases; J trimming: 7 bases; junction bases outside the gene matches: 5. Germline-derived CDR1 and CDR2 are SGHTA and FQGNSA. This CDR3 region has 13 residues.

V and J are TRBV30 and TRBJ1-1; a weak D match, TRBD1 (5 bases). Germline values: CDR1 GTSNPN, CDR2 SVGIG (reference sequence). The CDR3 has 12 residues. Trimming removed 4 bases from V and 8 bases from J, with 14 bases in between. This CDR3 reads CAWIRTGGEAFF. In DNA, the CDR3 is TGTGCCTGGATACGAACGGGGGGGGAAGCTTTCTTT.

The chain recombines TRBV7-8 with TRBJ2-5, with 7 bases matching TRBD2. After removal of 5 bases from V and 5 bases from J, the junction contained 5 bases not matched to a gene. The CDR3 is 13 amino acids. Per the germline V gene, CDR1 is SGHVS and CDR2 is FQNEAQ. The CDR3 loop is CASSPSGAETQYF. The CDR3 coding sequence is TGTGCCAGCAGCCCGAGCGGGGCGGAGACCCAGTACTTC.

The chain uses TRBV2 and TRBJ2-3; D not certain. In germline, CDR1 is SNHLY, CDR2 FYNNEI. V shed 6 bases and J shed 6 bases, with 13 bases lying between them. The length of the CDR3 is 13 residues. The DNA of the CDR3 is TGTGCCAGCAGGAAGGGTATTGCGGATACGCAGTATTTT. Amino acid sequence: CASRKGIADTQYF.

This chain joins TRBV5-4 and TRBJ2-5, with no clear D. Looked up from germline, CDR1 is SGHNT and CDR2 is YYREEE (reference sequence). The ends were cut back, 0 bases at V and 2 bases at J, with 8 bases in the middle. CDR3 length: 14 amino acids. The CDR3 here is CASSLERSQETQYF. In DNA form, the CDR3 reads TGTGCCAGCAGCTTGGAACGGTCACAAGAGACCCAGTACTTC.

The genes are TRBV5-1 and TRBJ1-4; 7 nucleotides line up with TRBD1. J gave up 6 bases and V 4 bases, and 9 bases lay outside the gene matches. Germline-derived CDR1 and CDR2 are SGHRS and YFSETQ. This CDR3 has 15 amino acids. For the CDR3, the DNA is TGCGCCAGCAGCAGCTCCAGGGGGAGCTATGAAAAACTGTTTTTT. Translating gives CASSSSRGSYEKLFF.

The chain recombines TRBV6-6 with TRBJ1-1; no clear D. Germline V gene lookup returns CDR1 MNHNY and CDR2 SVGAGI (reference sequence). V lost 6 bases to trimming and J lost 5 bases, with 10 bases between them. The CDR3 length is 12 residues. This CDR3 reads CASSLGKTEAFF. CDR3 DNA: TGTGCCAGCAGCCTGGGGAAGACTGAAGCTTTCTTT.

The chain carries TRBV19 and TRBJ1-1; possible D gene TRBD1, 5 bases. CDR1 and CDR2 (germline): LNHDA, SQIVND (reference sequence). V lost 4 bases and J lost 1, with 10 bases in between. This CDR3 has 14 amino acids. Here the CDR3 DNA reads TGTGCCAGTAGTAGACAGATAGAGAACACTGAAGCTTTCTTT. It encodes CASSRQIENTEAFF.

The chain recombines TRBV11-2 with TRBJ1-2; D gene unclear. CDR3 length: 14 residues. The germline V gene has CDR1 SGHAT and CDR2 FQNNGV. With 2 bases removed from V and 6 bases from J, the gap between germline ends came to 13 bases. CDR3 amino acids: CASSLFRVVDGYTF. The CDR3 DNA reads TGTGCCAGCAGCTTATTTCGGGTAGTTGATGGCTACACCTTC.

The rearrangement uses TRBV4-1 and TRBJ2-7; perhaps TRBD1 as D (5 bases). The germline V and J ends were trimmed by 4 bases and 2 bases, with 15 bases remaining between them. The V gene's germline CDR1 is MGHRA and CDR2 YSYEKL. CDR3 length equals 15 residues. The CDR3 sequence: CASSPILRAPYEQYF. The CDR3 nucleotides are TGCGCCAGCAGCCCTATTCTCAGGGCCCCCTACGAGCAGTACTTC.

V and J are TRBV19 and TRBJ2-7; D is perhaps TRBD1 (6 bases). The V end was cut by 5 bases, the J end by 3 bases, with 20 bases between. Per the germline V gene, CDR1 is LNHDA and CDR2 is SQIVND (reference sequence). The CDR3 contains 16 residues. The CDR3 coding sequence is TGTGCCAGTAGTCCCCCCCGGACAGAAATTAACTACGAGCAGTACTTC. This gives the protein CASSPPRTEINYEQYF.

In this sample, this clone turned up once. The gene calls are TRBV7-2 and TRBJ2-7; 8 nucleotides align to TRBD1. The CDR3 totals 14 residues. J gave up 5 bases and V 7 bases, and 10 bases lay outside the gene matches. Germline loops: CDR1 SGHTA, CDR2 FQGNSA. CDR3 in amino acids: CASTKDRVGNEQYF. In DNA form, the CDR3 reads TGTGCCAGCACCAAGGACAGGGTAGGGAACGAGCAGTACTTC.

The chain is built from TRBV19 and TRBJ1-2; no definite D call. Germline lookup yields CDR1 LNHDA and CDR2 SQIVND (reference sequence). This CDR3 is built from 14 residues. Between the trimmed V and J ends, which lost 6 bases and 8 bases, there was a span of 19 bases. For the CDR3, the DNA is TGTGCCAGTAGATTGCGAAATCGAGATGGAGGCTACACCTTC. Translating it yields CASRLRNRDGGYTF.

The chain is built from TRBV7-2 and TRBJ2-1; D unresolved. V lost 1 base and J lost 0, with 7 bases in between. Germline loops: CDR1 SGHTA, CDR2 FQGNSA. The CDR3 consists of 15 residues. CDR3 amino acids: CASSLVGVSYNEQFF. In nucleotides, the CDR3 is TGTGCCAGCAGCTTAGTGGGTGTCTCCTACAATGAGCAGTTCTTC.

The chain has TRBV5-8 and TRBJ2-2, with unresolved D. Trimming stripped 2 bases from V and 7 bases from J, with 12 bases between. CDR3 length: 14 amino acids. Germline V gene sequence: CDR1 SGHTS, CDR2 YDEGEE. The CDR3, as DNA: TGTGCCAGCAGCTTTAGGTCGGTCGGCGGGGAGCTGTTTTTT. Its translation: CASSFRSVGGELFF.

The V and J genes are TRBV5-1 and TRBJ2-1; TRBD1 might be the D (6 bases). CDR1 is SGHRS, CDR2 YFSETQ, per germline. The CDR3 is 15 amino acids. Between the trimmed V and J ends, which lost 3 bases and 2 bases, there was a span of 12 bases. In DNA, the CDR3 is TGCGCCAGCAGCTCCGGGACAAAAACCTACAATGAGCAGTTCTTC. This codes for CASSSGTKTYNEQFF.

Here the CDR3 DNA reads TGCAGTGCTTCCCTTGGCGGGGAGCTGTTTTTT. Translated, it gives CSASLGGELFF. The J gene is TRBJ2-2, the V gene TRBV20-1; D unclear. Germline CDR1 is DFQATT and CDR2 is SNEGSKA (reference sequence). Trimming left V 5 bases short and J 7 bases short, with 8 bases between. The CDR3 loop spans 11 amino acids.

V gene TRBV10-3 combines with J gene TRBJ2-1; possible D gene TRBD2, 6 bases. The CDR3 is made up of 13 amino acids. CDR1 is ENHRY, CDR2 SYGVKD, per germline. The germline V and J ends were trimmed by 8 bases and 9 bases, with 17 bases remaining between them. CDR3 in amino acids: CAIGVARESEQFF. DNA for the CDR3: TGTGCCATCGGGGTAGCTCGGGAGAGTGAGCAGTTCTTC.

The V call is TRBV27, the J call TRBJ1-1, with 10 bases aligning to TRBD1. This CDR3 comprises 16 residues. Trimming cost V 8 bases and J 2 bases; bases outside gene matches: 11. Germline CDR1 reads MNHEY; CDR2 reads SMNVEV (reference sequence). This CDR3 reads CASSRGDRGRNTEAFF. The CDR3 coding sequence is TGTGCCAGCTCCCGGGGGGACAGGGGTCGTAACACTGAAGCTTTCTTT.